These 13 T cell receptor beta chains came from one sample sequenced in a study of blood T cells in healthy people across ages. Next came a second PCR, run for about 7 to 12 cycles, which used a sample-barcoded 5' primer along with a J-beta primer mix. TCRdb passed the 5' RACE reads through MiXCR, listing each CDR3 protein once. The sample comprises 600,000 to 800,000 distinct CDR3 sequences, 21% of which are singletons, and roughly 3.9% rests with the top ten. Sequences were obtained from blood. The origin of the receptors is a man aged 70-80 years in good health.

A few counts support this clonotype. This rearrangement joins TRBV12-3 or TRBV12-4 to TRBJ2-5; D gene uncertain. V lost 9 bases and J lost 3, with 14 bases in between. This CDR3 region has 13 residues. The CDR3 sequence: CASADMPKETQYF. The CDR3 region has the DNA TGTGCCAGTGCCGACATGCCCAAAGAGACCCAGTACTTC.

Here the CDR3 DNA reads TGTGCCAGCAGCTTAGAGGGCAGCCCCCAGTACGAGCAGTACTTC. Its translation: CASSLEGSPQYEQYF. V and J are TRBV7-8 and TRBJ2-5, with unresolved D. The end of the DNA fits TRBJ2-7 better, so the J call may be wrong. There are 15 residues in the CDR3. Germline V gene data show CDR1 as SGHVS and CDR2 as FQNEAQ.

The table lists this clonotype with a few counts. A much more abundant neighbour one base away suggests this may be a read error. CDR3: CSVGRPYNEQFF. The CDR3 region has the DNA TGCAGCGTTGGTCGCCCCTACAATGAGCAGTTCTTC. J is TRBJ2-1 and V is TRBV29-1; D is uncertain. The V end lost 4 bases, the J end lost 2 bases, and 6 bases lay between the germline ends. Germline CDR1 SQVTM, CDR2 ANQGSEA. The CDR3 covers 12 residues.

This chain connects TRBV29-1 to TRBJ2-5, with D possibly TRBD2 on 6 matching bases. CDR1 and CDR2 from the germline V gene are SQVTM and ANQGSEA. This CDR3 spans 12 amino acids. Trimming took 4 bases from V and 5 from J, leaving 11 bases between them. CDR3 amino acids: CSVAAGRETQYF. As DNA, the CDR3 is TGCAGCGTTGCGGCAGGGAGGGAGACCCAGTACTTC.

The genes are TRBV27 and TRBJ2-3; D is ambiguous. Germline V gene lookup returns CDR1 MNHEY and CDR2 SMNVEV (reference sequence). The CDR3 sequence is 13 residues long. The V end lost 0 bases, the J end lost 7 bases, and 8 bases lay between the germline ends. The CDR3 nucleotides are TGTGCCAGCAGTTTATCCCTGGGTAATACGCAGTATTTT. It translates to CASSLSLGNTQYF.

The rearrangement links TRBV11-1 to TRBJ1-5, with 9 positions matching TRBD1. There are 16 residues in the CDR3. Trimming at V came to 7 bases and at J to 0 bases, leaving 7 bases not matched to a gene. CDR1 is SGHAT and CDR2 is FQDESV in the germline V gene (reference sequence). As DNA, the CDR3 is TGTGCCAGCACGAGGGGGACAGGGCATAGCAATCAGCCCCAGCATTTT. This codes for CASTRGTGHSNQPQHF.

In its sample, this clonotype was seen many times. The chain combines TRBV5-1 with TRBJ1-4; tentative D call: TRBD1 (5 bases). Germline V gene data show CDR1 as SGHRS and CDR2 as YFSETQ. The CDR3 sequence is 14 residues long. With 4 bases removed from V and 3 bases from J, the gap between germline ends came to 10 bases. CDR3 in amino acids: CASSVQASNEKLFF. The CDR3 DNA follows: TGCGCCAGCAGCGTACAGGCCTCTAATGAAAAACTGTTTTTT.

The rearrangement links TRBV7-2 to TRBJ2-5, with D unclear. The V end was cut by 3 bases, the J end by 1 base, with 9 bases between. Per germline, CDR1 SGHTA and CDR2 FQGNSA. The CDR3 is made up of 14 amino acids. In nucleotides, the CDR3 is TGTGCCAGCAGCTTTTACGGACCCCAAGAGACCCAGTACTTC. Translated, it gives CASSFYGPQETQYF.

This clonotype was observed many times. The chain recombines TRBV10-3 with TRBJ2-5; TRBD1 might be the D (5 bases). The germline V gene encodes CDR1 ENHRY and CDR2 SYGVKD. V lost 3 bases to trimming and J lost 5 bases, with 16 bases between them. The CDR3 consists of 15 residues. The CDR3 here is CAISDTQGIGETQYF. CDR3 in DNA: TGTGCCATCAGTGACACCCAGGGAATTGGGGAGACCCAGTACTTC.

The rearrangement links TRBV18 to TRBJ1-2; 10 bases match TRBD1. This CDR3 comprises 17 residues. Trimming took 5 bases from V and 4 from J; bases not matched to a gene: 13. The germline gives CDR1 KGHSH, CDR2 LQKENI. CDR3 loop: CASSSPSDRGLAYGYTF. Here the CDR3 DNA reads TGTGCCAGCTCATCGCCATCCGACAGGGGGCTAGCCTATGGCTACACCTTC.

This clonotype was counted a few times. A much larger clone lies one base from this, so it may be a read error. This chain joins TRBV10-3 and TRBJ2-1, with 7 bases fitting TRBD2. The CDR3 is 12 residues long. Germline V CDR1 and CDR2: ENHRY, SYGVKD. The DNA for the CDR3 is TGTGCCATCAGTTTAAGCGGGGATGAGCGGTTCTTC. This gives the protein CAISLSGDERFF.

The chain has TRBV5-1 and TRBJ2-5; possible D gene TRBD2, 5 bases. V shed 5 bases and J shed 4 bases, with 15 bases lying between them. CDR1 is SGHRS, CDR2 YFSETQ, per germline. The CDR3 is 14 residues long. For the CDR3, the DNA is TGCGCCAGCAGTGCGGTGGAGGTGGGAGAGACCCAGTACTTC. Translating it yields CASSAVEVGETQYF.

The chain couples TRBV12-3 or TRBV12-4 to TRBJ1-1; tentatively, D is TRBD1 (5 bases). The CDR3 is made up of 14 amino acids. V lost 1 base and J 5 bases, leaving 11 bases between the germline ends. CDR3 nucleotide sequence: TGTGCCAGCAGTTTAGGGGGCGCGATAACTGAAGCTTTCTTT. This gives the protein CASSLGGAITEAFF.